This TCR beta chain is drawn from a study of T cell changes during pregnancy in multiple sclerosis. Assay used: immunoSEQ multiplex PCR; TCRdb lists only in-frame clones, some missing. The sample lists more than 55,000 clones; approximately 90% were seen once. Per the germline V gene, CDR1 is KGHSH and CDR2 is LQKENI. V lost 3 bases to trimming and J lost 7 bases, with 6 bases between them. The CDR3 loop spans 12 amino acids. This clone is a singleton in its sample. The sequence came from a female donor in good health, enrolled as a control in a pregnancy study. The V gene is TRBV18, the J gene TRBJ2-2; weak D call: TRBD2 (5 bases). The sequences come from peripheral blood, collected in the first trimester of pregnancy. CDR3 DNA sequence: TGTGCCAGCTCACCGGACTTCGGGGAGCTGTTTTTT. Protein product: CASSPDFGELFF.